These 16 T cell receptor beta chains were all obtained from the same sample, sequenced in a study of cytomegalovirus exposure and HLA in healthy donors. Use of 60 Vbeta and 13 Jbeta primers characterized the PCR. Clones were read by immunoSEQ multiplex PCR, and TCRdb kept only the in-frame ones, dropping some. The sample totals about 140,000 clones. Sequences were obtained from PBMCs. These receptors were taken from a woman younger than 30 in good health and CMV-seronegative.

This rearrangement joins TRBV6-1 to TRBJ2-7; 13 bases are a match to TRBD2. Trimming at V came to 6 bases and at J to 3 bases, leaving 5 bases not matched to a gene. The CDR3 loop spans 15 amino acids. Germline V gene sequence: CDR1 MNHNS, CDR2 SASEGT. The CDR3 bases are TGTGCCAGCAGACAAGGACTAGCGGGAGACTACGAGCAGTACTTC. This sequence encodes CASRQGLAGDYEQYF.

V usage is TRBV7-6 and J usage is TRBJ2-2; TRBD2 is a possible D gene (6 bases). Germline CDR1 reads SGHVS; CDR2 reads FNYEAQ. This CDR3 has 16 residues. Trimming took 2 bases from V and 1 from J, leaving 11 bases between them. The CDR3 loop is CASSLRGSGNTGELFF. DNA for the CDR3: TGTGCCAGCAGCTTAAGGGGTAGCGGGAACACCGGGGAGCTGTTTTTT. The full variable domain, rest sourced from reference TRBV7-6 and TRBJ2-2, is GAGVSQSPRYKVTKRGQDVALRCDPISGHVSLYWYRQALGQGPEFLTYFNYEAQQDKSGLPNDRFSAERPEGSISTLTIQRTEQRDSAMYRCASSLRGSGNTGELFFGEGSRLTVL.

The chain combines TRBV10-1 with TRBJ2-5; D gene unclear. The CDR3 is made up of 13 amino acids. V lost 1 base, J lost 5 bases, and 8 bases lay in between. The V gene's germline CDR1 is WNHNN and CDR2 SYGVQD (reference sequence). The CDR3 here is CASSEFFGETQYF. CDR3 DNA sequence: TGCGCCAGCAGTGAGTTTTTCGGGGAGACCCAGTACTTC.

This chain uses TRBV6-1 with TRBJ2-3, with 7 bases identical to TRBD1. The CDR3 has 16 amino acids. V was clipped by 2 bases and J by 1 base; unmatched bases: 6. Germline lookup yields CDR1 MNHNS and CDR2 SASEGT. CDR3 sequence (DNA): TGTGCCAGCAGTGAAACCACAGGGGTGGGCACAGATACGCAGTATTTT. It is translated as CASSETTGVGTDTQYF.

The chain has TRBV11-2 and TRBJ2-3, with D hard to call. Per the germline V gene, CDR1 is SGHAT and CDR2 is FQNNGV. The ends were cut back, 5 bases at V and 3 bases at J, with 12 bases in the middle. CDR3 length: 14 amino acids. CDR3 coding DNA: TGTGCCAGCAGCCCCTACGATAGAACAGATACGCAGTATTTT. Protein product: CASSPYDRTDTQYF.

CDR3 in DNA: TGTGCCAGCAGTTTTGGAGGGAACTATGGCTACACCTTC. Its protein product is CASSFGGNYGYTF. The J gene is TRBJ1-2, the V gene TRBV27; D ambiguous. Per germline, CDR1 MNHEY and CDR2 SMNVEV (reference sequence). This CDR3 has 13 amino acids. V was trimmed by 3 bases and J by 2 bases, leaving 7 bases between them.

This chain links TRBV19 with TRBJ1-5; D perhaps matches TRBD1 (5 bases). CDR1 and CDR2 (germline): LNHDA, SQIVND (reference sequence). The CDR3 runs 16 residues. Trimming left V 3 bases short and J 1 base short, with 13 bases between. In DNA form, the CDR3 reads TGTGCCAGTAGTATGACCCCCCAGGGCAGCAATCAGCCCCAGCATTTT. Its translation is CASSMTPQGSNQPQHF.

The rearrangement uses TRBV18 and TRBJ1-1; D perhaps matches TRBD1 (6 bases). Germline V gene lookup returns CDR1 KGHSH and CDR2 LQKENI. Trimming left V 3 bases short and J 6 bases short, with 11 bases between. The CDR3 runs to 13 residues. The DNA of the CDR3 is TGTGCCAGCTCACCGGGACACTTCCCTGAAGCTTTCTTT. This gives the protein CASSPGHFPEAFF.

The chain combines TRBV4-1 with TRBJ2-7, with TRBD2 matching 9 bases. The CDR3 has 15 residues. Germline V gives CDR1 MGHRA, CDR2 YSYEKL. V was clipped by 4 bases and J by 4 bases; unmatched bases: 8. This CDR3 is CASSLVAGAEYEQYV. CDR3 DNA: TGCGCCAGCAGCCTCGTAGCGGGAGCTGAGTACGAGCAGTACGTC.

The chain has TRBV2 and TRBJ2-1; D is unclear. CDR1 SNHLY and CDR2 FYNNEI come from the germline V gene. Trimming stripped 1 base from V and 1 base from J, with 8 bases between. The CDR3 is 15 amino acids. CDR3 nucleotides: TGTGCCAGCAGTGAAGGCAGTTGGTCCTACAATGAGCAGTTCTTC. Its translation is CASSEGSWSYNEQFF.

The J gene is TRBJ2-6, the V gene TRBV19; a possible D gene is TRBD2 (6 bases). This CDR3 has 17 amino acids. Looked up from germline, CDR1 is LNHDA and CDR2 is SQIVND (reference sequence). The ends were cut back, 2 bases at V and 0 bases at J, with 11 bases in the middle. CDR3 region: CASSISSVSSGANVLTF. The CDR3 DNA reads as TGTGCCAGTAGTATATCTAGCGTGAGCTCTGGGGCCAACGTCCTGACTTTC.

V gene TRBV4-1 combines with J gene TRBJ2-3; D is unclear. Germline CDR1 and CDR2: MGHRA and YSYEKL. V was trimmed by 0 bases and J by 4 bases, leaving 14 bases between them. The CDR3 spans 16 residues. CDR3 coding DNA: TGCGCCAGCAGCCAAGAAGCCGCGGAGCTTGCAGATACGCAGTATTTT. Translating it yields CASSQEAAELADTQYF.

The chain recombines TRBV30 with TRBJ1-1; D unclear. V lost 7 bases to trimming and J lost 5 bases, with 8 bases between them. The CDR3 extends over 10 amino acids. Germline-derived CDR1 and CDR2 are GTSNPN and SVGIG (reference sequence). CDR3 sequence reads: CAFGWTEAFF. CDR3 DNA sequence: TGTGCCTTCGGTTGGACTGAAGCTTTCTTT.

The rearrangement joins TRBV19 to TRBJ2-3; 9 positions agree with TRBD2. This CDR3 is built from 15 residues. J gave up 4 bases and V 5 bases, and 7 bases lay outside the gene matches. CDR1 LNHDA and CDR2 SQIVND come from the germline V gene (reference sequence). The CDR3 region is CASSWLAGSPDTQYF. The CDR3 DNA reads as TGTGCCAGTAGTTGGCTAGCGGGAAGCCCAGATACGCAGTATTTT.

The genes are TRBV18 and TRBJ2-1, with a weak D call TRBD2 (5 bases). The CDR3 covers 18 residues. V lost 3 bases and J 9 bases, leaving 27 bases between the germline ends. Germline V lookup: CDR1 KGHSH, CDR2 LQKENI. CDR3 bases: TGTGCCAGCTCACCGCTGGGCGGGCTAACCTCCTTCTCGGGTGAGCAGTTCTTC. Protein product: CASSPLGGLTSFSGEQFF. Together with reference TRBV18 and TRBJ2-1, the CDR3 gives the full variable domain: NAGVMQNPRHLVRRRGQEARLRCSPMKGHSHVYWYRQLPEEGLKFMVYLQKENIIDESGMPKERFSAEFPKEGPSILRIQQVVRGDSAAYFCASSPLGGLTSFSGEQFFGPGTRLTVL.

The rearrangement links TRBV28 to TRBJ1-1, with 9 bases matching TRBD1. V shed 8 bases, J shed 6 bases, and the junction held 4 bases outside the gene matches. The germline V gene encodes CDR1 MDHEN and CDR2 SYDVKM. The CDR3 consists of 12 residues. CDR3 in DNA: TGTGCCAGCCAAGGACAGGGGTCTGAAGCTTTCTTT. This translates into CASQGQGSEAFF.